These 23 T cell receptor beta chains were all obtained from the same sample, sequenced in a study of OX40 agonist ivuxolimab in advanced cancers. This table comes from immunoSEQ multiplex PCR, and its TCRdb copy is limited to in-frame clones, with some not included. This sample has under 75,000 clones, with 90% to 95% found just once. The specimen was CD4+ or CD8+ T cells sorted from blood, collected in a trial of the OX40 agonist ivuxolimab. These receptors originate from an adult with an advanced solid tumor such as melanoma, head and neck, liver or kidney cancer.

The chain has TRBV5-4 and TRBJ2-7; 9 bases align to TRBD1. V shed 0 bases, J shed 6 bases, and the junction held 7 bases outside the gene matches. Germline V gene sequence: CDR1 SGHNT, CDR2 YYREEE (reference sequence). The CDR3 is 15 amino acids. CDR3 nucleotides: TGTGCCAGCAGCTTGGAACAGGGGGCCCTTTCCGAGCAGTACTTC. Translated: CASSLEQGALSEQYF. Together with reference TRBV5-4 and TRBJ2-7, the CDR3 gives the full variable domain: ETGVTQSPTHLIKTRGQQVTLRCSSQSGHNTVSWYQQALGQGPQFIFQYYREEENGRGNFPPRFSGLQFPNYSSELNVNALELDDSALYLCASSLEQGALSEQYFGPGTRLTVT.

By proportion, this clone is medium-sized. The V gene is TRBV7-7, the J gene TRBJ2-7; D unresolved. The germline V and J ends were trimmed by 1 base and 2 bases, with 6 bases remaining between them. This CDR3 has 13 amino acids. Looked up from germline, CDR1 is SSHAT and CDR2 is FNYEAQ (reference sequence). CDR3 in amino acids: CASSLEIAYEQYF. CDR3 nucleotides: TGTGCCAGCAGCTTAGAGATAGCCTACGAGCAGTACTTC. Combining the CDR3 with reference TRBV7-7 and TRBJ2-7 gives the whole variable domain GAGVSQSPRYKVTKRGQDVTLRCDPISSHATLYWYQQALGQGPEFLTYFNYEAQPDKSGLPSDRFSAERPEGSISTLTIQRTEQRDSAMYRCASSLEIAYEQYFGPGTRLTVT.

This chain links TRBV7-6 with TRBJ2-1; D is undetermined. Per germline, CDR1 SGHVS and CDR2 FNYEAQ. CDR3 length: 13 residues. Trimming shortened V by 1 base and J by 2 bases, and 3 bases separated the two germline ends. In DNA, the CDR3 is TGTGCCAGCAGCTTAGAGGCCTACAATGAGCAGTTCTTC. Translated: CASSLEAYNEQFF.

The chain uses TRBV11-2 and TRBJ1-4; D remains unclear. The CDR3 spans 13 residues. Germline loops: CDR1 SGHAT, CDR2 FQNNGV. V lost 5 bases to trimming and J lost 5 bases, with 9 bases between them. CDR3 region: CASSTTWNEKLFF. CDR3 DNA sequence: TGTGCCAGCAGCACAACATGGAATGAAAAACTGTTTTTT.

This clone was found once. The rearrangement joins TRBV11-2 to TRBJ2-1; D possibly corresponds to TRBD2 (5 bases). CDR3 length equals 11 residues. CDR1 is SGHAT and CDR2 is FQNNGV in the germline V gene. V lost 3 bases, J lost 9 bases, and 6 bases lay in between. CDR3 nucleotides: TGTGCCAGCAGCTTCGGAGGTGAGCAGTTCTTC. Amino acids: CASSFGGEQFF.

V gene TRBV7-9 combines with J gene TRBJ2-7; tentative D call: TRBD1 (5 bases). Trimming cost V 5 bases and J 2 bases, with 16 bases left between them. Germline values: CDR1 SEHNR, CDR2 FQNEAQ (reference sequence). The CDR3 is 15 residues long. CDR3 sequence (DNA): TGTGCCAGCAGCGCCAAAGAGTTGACAGCCTACGAGCAGTACTTC. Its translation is CASSAKELTAYEQYF.

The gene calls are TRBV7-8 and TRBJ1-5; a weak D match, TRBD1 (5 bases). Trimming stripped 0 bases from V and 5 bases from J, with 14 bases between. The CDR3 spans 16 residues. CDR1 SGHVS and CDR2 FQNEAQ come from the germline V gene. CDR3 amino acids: CASSLAVDSYYQPQHF. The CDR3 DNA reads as TGTGCCAGCAGCTTAGCGGTCGACAGCTATTATCAGCCCCAGCATTTT. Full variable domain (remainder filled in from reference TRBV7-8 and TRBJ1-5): GAGVSQSPRYKVAKRGQDVALRCDPISGHVSLFWYQQALGQGPEFLTYFQNEAQLDKSGLPSDRFFAERPEGSVSTLKIQRTQQEDSAVYLCASSLAVDSYYQPQHFGDGTRLSIL.

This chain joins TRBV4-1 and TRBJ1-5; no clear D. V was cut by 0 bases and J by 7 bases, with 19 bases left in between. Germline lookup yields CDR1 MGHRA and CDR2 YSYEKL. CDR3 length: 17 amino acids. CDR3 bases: TGCGCCAGCAGCCAAGAACGATTGACCCCCATGGGGCAGCCCCAGCATTTT. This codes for CASSQERLTPMGQPQHF.

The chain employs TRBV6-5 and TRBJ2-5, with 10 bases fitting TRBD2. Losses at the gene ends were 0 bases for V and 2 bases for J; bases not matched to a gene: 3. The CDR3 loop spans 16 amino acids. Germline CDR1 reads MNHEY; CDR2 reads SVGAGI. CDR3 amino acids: CASSYSGSGGQETQYF. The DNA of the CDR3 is TGTGCCAGCAGTTACTCGGGTAGCGGGGGGCAAGAGACCCAGTACTTC.

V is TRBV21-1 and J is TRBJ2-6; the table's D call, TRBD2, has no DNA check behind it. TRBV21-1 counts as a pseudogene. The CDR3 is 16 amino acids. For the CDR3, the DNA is TGTGCCAGCAGCAATTCACCCGGCTCTGGGGCCAACGTCCTGACTTTC. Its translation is CASSNSPGSGANVLTF.

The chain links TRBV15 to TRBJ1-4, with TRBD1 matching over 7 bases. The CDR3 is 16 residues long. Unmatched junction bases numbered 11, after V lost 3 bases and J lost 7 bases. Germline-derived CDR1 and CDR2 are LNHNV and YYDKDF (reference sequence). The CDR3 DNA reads TGTGCCACCAGCAGCGCAACAGGGGTGGGGGGTGAAAAACTGTTTTTT. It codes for CATSSATGVGGEKLFF.

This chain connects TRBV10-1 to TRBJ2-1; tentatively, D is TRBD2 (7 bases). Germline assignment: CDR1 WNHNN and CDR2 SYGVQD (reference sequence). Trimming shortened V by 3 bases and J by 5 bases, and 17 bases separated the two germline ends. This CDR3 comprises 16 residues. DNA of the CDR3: TGCGCCAGCAGTGAAAGTGAGGGGGGGCCCCACAATGAGCAGTTCTTC. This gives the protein CASSESEGGPHNEQFF.

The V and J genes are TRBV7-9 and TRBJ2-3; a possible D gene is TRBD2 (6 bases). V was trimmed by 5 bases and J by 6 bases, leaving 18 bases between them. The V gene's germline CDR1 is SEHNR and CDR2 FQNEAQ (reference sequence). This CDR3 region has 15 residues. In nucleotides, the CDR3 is TGTGCCAGCAGCCCCCCGGGCCTCGCGGGGGATACGCAGTATTTT. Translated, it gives CASSPPGLAGDTQYF.

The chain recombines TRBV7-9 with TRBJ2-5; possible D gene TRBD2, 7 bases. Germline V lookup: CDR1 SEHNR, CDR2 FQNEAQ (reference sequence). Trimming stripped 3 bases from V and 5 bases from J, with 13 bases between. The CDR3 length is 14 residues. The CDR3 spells CASSFGGARETQYF. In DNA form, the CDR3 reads TGTGCCAGCAGCTTTGGGGGGGCTCGGGAGACCCAGTACTTC.

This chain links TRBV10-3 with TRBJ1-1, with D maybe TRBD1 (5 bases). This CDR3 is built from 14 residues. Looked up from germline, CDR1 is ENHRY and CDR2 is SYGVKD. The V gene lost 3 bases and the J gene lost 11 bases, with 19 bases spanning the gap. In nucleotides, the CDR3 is TGTGCCATCAGTGACGGCCCGGGACCCAACGTCGCTTTCTTT. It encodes CAISDGPGPNVAFF.

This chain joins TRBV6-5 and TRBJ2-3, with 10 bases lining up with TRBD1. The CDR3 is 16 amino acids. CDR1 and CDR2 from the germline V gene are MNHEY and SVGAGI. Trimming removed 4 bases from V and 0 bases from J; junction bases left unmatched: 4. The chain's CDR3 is CASSLTGGPSTDTQYF. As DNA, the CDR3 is TGTGCCAGCAGTTTGACAGGGGGCCCAAGCACAGATACGCAGTATTTT.

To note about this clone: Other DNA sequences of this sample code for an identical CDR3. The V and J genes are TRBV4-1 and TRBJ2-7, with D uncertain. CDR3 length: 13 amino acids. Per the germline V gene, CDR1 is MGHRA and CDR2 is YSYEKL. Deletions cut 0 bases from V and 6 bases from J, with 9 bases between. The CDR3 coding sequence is TGCGCCAGCAGCCAAGACCCCTTAGGCGAGCAGTACTTC. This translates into CASSQDPLGEQYF.

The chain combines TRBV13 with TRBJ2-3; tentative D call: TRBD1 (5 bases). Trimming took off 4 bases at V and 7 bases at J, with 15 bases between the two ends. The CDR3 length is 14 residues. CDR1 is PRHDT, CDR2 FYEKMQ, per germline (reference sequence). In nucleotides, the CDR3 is TGTGCCAGCAGCTCGGCGGACACCTCTAATACGCAGTATTTT. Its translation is CASSSADTSNTQYF.

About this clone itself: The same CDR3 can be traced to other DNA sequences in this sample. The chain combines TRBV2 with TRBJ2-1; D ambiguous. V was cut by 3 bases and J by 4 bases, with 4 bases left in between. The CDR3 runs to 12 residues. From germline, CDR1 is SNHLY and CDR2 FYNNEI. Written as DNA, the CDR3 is TGTGCCAGCAGTGACGGGTACAATGAGCAGTTCTTC. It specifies CASSDGYNEQFF.

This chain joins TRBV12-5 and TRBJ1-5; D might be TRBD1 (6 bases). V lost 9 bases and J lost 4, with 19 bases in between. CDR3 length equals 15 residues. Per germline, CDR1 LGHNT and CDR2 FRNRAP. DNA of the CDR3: TGTGCTAGGGGGAACCGAGGGGGAGGTAATCAGCCCCAGCATTTT. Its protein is CARGNRGGGNQPQHF.

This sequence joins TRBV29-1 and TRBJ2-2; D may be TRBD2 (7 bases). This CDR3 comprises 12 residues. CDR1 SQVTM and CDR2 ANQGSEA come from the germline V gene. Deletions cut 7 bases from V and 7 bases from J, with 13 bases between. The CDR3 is CSAEGGGGELFF. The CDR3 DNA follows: TGCAGCGCCGAAGGGGGGGGCGGGGAGCTGTTTTTT.

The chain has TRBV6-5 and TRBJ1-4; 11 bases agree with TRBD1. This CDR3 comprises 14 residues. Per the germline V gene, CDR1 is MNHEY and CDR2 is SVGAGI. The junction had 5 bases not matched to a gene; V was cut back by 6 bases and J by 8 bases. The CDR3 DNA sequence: TGTGCCAGCAGCTTCGGACAGGGGGCGGAAAAACTGTTTTTT. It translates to CASSFGQGAEKLFF.

This CDR3 is CASSIGAGGSYNEQFF. CDR3 in DNA: TGTGCCAGTAGTATTGGGGCGGGGGGATCCTACAATGAGCAGTTCTTC. V gene TRBV19 combines with J gene TRBJ2-1; 8 bases match TRBD2. Germline V gives CDR1 LNHDA, CDR2 SQIVND (reference sequence). Germline trimming cut 3 bases from V and 1 base from J; bases unmatched to any gene: 5. This CDR3 has 16 amino acids.